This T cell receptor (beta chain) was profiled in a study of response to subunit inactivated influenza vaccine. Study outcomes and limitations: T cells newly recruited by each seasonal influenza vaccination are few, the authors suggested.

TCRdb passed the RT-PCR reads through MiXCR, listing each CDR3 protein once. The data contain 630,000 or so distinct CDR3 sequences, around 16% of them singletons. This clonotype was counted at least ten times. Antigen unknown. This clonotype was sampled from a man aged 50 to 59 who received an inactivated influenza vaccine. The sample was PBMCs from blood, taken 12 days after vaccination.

The CDR3 region has the DNA TGCAGTGCCCACGGGGTCCAAGAGACCCAGTACTTC. It is translated as CSAHGVQETQYF. The rearrangement links TRBV20-1 to TRBJ2-5, with a tentative D call TRBD2 (5 bases). The ends were cut back, 6 bases at V and 1 base at J, with 9 bases in the middle. Looked up from germline, CDR1 is DFQATT and CDR2 is SNEGSKA (reference sequence). CDR3 length: 12 amino acids.